This T cell receptor beta chain came from a study of a mutant IDH1 vaccine in newly diagnosed glioma. Produced via immunoSEQ multiplex PCR; TCRdb's table is partial and in-frame only. The sample contains over 45,000 clones, about nine tenths of which appear only once. This CDR3 spans 14 amino acids. Germline CDR1 reads SGHTA; CDR2 reads FQGTGA. V shed 5 bases and J shed 4 bases, with 11 bases lying between them. Indicated time point: baseline, week 1 (first vaccination visit). Described treatment: pre-vaccination baseline after standard-of-care therapy. The rearrangement links TRBV7-3 to TRBJ2-2; D is unresolved. Sequencing used PBMCs, obtained from a glioma patient treated with radiotherapy, temozolomide or both. The TCR comes from a man aged 50-59 years with glioma. In nucleotides, the CDR3 is TGTGCCAGCAGCCAATGGAGATTCACCGGGGAGCTGTTTTTT. Its protein product is CASSQWRFTGELFF.